Shown below are 19 T cell receptor beta chains from a single sample sequenced in a study of blood T cell repertoires in COVID-19. Clones were read by immunoSEQ multiplex PCR, and TCRdb kept only the in-frame ones, dropping some. The data hold hundreds of thousands of clones, with 80% to 85% observed a single time. Sequenced sample: PBMCs or T cells enriched from blood (not recorded which). These receptors were obtained from a man between 35 and 55 years old who had been exposed to COVID-19.

This clone was found once. The CDR3 DNA follows: TGTGCCAGCAGCTTTCGACAGCTAAATGAAAAACTGTTTTTT. This encodes CASSFRQLNEKLFF. This rearrangement joins TRBV7-6 to TRBJ1-4; tentatively, D is TRBD1 (5 bases). V lost 3 bases to trimming and J lost 5 bases, with 10 bases between them. CDR3 length: 14 amino acids. CDR1 SGHVS and CDR2 FNYEAQ come from the germline V gene.

The rearrangement uses TRBV19 and TRBJ1-3, with unresolved D. CDR3 length equals 14 residues. CDR1 LNHDA and CDR2 SQIVND come from the germline V gene (reference sequence). The V and J ends lost 5 bases and 5 bases respectively, with 13 bases between them. CDR3 nucleotides: TGTGCCAGTAGTGCTACTAGGTTTCGAAACACCATATATTTT. It specifies CASSATRFRNTIYF. Variable domain in full (rest from reference TRBV19 and TRBJ1-3): DGGITQSPKYLFRKEGQNVTLSCEQNLNHDAMYWYRQDPGQGLRLIYYSQIVNDFQKGDIAEGYSVSREKKESFPLTVTSAQKNPTAFYLCASSATRFRNTIYFGEGSWLTVV.

The J gene is TRBJ2-3, the V gene TRBV5-5, with D maybe TRBD2 (6 bases). V lost 7 bases and J 2 bases, leaving 20 bases between the germline ends. This CDR3 contains 16 residues. The V gene's germline CDR1 is SGHKS and CDR2 YYEKEE (reference sequence). The CDR3 region is CASLRAGHQNTDTQYF. CDR3 nucleotides: TGTGCCAGCCTTCGAGCGGGCCACCAAAACACAGATACGCAGTATTTT.

The gene calls are TRBV5-6 and TRBJ1-5; D is ambiguous. Germline values: CDR1 SGHDT, CDR2 YYEEEE. V dropped 3 bases and J dropped 5 bases, with 6 bases sitting between them. The length of the CDR3 is 12 residues. The DNA for the CDR3 is TGTGCCAGCAGCTCCAGTGATCAGCCCCAGCATTTT. The encoded protein is CASSSSDQPQHF.

The chain combines TRBV12-3 or TRBV12-4 with TRBJ2-5, with 11 nucleotides matching TRBD1. The CDR3 contains 13 residues. The V gene end was trimmed by 5 bases and the J gene end by 7 bases; junction bases not matched to a gene: 3. The CDR3 nucleotides read TGTGCCAGCAGTCTGGGGACAGGGGGGACCCAGTACTTC. It yields the protein CASSLGTGGTQYF.

The chain carries TRBV2 and TRBJ1-3; 7 bases are a match to TRBD1. The V gene end was trimmed by 7 bases and the J gene end by 2 bases; junction bases not matched to a gene: 5. Looked up from germline, CDR1 is SNHLY and CDR2 is FYNNEI. The CDR3 sequence is 14 residues long. The CDR3 DNA reads TGTGCCAGCATTAGAGGGGGCCCTGGAAACACCATATATTTT. This codes for CASIRGGPGNTIYF.

The chain joins TRBV21-1 to TRBJ2-3; TRBD2 reflects the table's D call only, with no check against the DNA. TRBV21-1 is designated a pseudogene. The CDR3 is 14 residues long. The CDR3 DNA reads as TGTGCCAGCATTTGTATGACGGGAACAGATACGCAGTATTTT. Its translation is CASICMTGTDTQYF.

The chain is built from TRBV3-1 (or the pseudogene TRBV3-2) and TRBJ2-4; 7 bases are shared with TRBD2. V shed 3 bases and J 0 bases; nucleotides not matched to a gene: 11. The length of the CDR3 is 18 residues. Looked up from germline, CDR1 is LGHDT and CDR2 is YNNKEL (reference sequence). For the CDR3, the DNA is TGTGCCAGCAGCCAGCTCATTCTAGCGGAGGGAGCCAAAAACATTCAGTACTTC. Its translation: CASSQLILAEGAKNIQYF.

The gene calls are TRBV20-1 and TRBJ2-1, with a tentative D call TRBD2 (6 bases). The CDR3 totals 11 residues. Looked up from germline, CDR1 is DFQATT and CDR2 is SNEGSKA (reference sequence). The V end lost 3 bases, the J end lost 8 bases, and 8 bases lay between the germline ends. CDR3 amino acids: CSASREDEQFF. CDR3 nucleotide sequence: TGCAGTGCTAGCAGGGAGGATGAGCAGTTCTTC.

V and J are TRBV15 and TRBJ1-2; 12 nucleotides match TRBD1. Germline V lookup: CDR1 LNHNV, CDR2 YYDKDF (reference sequence). CDR3 length equals 17 residues. Trimming took 0 bases from V and 5 from J; bases not matched to a gene: 7. CDR3 coding DNA: TGTGCCACCAGCAGAGAAGGGACAGGGGGCGCAAGGTATGGCTACACCTTC. This translates into CATSREGTGGARYGYTF.

As to this clone: The sample carries other DNA sequences with the same CDR3. The chain joins TRBV5-5 to TRBJ2-7; no clear D. Trimming pared 4 bases from V and 1 base from J, leaving 3 bases between. CDR3 size: 11 residues. Germline V gives CDR1 SGHKS, CDR2 YYEKEE (reference sequence). The CDR3 nucleotides read TGTGCCAGCAGCCCTTCCTACGAGCAGTACTTC. Its protein is CASSPSYEQYF.

The chain links TRBV7-9 to TRBJ2-4, with TRBD2 matching 13 bases. Germline-derived CDR1 and CDR2 are SEHNR and FQNEAQ (reference sequence). V lost 4 bases, J lost 7 bases, and 10 bases stayed unmatched. CDR3 length: 17 residues. The CDR3 loop reads CASSSRGTSGAGNIQYF. The CDR3 DNA is TGTGCCAGCAGCTCGAGGGGGACTAGCGGGGCCGGGAACATTCAGTACTTC. Using reference TRBV7-9 and TRBJ2-4 for the parts outside the CDR3, the full variable domain is DTGVSQNPRHKITKRGQNVTFRCDPISEHNRLYWYRQTLGQGPEFLTYFQNEAQLEKSRLLSDRFSAERPKGSFSTLEIQRTEQGDSAMYLCASSSRGTSGAGNIQYFGAGTRLSVL.

J is TRBJ2-4 and V is TRBV6-5, with D tentatively TRBD1 (6 bases). The CDR3 is 12 amino acids. Germline V lookup: CDR1 MNHEY, CDR2 SVGAGI. V lost 6 bases and J lost 6, with 9 bases in between. Here the CDR3 reads CASSQDRNIQYF. The CDR3 DNA follows: TGTGCCAGCAGCCAGGACAGAAACATTCAGTACTTC.

J is TRBJ1-5 and V is TRBV30; D gene unclear. The V end was cut by 5 bases, the J end by 0 bases, with 8 bases between. Germline V gives CDR1 GTSNPN, CDR2 SVGIG (reference sequence). This CDR3 contains 13 residues. The DNA of the CDR3 is TGTGCCTGGGGCCATTATAGCAATCAGCCCCAGCATTTT. Translation gives CAWGHYSNQPQHF.

This clone was recorded only once. The chain joins TRBV3-1 (or the pseudogene TRBV3-2) to TRBJ1-2; D call uncertain. The CDR3 has 14 amino acids. Germline V gene lookup returns CDR1 LGHDT and CDR2 YNNKEL (reference sequence). Trimming removed 1 base at V and 8 bases at J, with 14 bases between. CDR3 sequence: CASSQGSQTSGYTF. The CDR3 region has the DNA TGTGCCAGCAGCCAAGGTAGCCAGACTTCGGGCTACACCTTC.

CDR3: CASSLSGGKSYEQYF. CDR3 DNA sequence: TGTGCCAGTAGTCTGTCGGGAGGAAAGTCCTACGAGCAGTACTTC. The chain employs TRBV19 and TRBJ2-7; 7 bases fit TRBD2. The V gene end was trimmed by 5 bases and the J gene end by 1 base; junction bases not matched to a gene: 8. The CDR3 consists of 15 residues. Germline values: CDR1 LNHDA, CDR2 SQIVND (reference sequence). The full variable domain, completed using reference TRBV19 and TRBJ2-7, is DGGITQSPKYLFRKEGQNVTLSCEQNLNHDAMYWYRQDPGQGLRLIYYSQIVNDFQKGDIAEGYSVSREKKESFPLTVTSAQKNPTAFYLCASSLSGGKSYEQYFGPGTRLTVT.

The rearrangement links TRBV5-6 to TRBJ1-1, with unresolved D. The CDR3 contains 18 residues. The ends were cut back, 4 bases at V and 0 bases at J, with 22 bases in the middle. Germline loops: CDR1 SGHDT, CDR2 YYEEEE. The DNA of the CDR3 is TGTGCCAGCAGCGACGAACGACCTTATAGGGAGATGAACACTGAAGCTTTCTTT. It encodes CASSDERPYREMNTEAFF.

This clone was recorded a few times. This sequence joins TRBV7-9 and TRBJ2-7; weak D call: TRBD2 (7 bases). The CDR3 is made up of 15 amino acids. Germline V gene sequence: CDR1 SEHNR, CDR2 FQNEAQ (reference sequence). V was cut by 4 bases and J by 0 bases, with 13 bases left in between. The CDR3 is CASSWSGTSSYEQYF. In DNA form, the CDR3 reads TGTGCCAGCAGCTGGAGCGGGACAAGCTCCTACGAGCAGTACTTC.

V is TRBV5-1 and J is TRBJ2-7; 9 positions match TRBD1. V lost 4 bases to trimming and J lost 7 bases; unmatched junction nucleotides: 12. CDR3 length: 15 residues. Germline V gene data show CDR1 as SGHRS and CDR2 as YFSETQ. The CDR3 loop is CASSNGGGQGPEQYF. The CDR3 coding sequence is TGCGCCAGCAGCAACGGCGGGGGACAGGGCCCAGAGCAGTACTTC.